This TCR beta chain comes out of a study of control samples from healthy donors and cancer patients. Germline V CDR1 and CDR2: MDHEN, SYDVKM. V lost 6 bases and J lost 0; bases outside the gene matches: 14. The CDR3 length is 18 residues. Some clones are missing from TCRdb's copy, which holds only in-frame ones; the method was immunoSEQ multiplex PCR. The table shows fewer than 85,000 clones, with 92% occurring only once. The receptor comes from a woman in her sixties in good health. This chain links TRBV28 with TRBJ2-1, with 7 positions matching TRBD2. The sample was blood. CDR3 bases: TGTGCCAGCAGCTTAGTCGGGTTAGCGGGCGGCTCCTACAATGAGCAGTTCTTC. Amino acid sequence: CASSLVGLAGGSYNEQFF.